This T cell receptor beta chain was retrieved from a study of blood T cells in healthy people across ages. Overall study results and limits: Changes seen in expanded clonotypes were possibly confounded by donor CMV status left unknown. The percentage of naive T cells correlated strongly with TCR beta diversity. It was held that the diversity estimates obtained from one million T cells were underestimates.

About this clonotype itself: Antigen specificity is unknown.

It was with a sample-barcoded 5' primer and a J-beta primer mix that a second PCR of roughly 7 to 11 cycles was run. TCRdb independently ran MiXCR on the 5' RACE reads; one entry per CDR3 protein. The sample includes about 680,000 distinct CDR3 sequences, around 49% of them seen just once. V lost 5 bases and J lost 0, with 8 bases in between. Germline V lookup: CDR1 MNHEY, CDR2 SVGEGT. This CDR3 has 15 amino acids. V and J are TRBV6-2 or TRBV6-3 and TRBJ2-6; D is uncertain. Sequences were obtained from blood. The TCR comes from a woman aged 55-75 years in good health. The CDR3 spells CASSQDVSGANVLTF. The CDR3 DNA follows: TGTGCCAGCAGTCAGGACGTCTCTGGGGCCAACGTCCTGACTTTC.